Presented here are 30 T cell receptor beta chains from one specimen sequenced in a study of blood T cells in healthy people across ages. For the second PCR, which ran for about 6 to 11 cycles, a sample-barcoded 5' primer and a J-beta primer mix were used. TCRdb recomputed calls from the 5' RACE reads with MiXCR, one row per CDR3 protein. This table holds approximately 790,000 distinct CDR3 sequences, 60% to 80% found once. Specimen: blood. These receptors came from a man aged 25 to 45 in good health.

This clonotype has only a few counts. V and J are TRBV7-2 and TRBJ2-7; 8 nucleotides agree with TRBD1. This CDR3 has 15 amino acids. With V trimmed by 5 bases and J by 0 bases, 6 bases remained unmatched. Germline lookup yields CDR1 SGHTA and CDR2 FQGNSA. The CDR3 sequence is CASSLRQGYSYEQYF. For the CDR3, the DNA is TGTGCCAGCAGCCTGAGACAGGGGTACTCCTACGAGCAGTACTTC.

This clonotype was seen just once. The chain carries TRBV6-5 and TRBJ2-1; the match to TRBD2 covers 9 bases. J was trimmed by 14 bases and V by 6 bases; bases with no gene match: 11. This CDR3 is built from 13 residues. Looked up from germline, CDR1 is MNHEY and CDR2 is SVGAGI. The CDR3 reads CASSPGTSHAEFF. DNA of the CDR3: TGTGCCAGCAGCCCCGGGACTAGCCACGCGGAGTTCTTC.

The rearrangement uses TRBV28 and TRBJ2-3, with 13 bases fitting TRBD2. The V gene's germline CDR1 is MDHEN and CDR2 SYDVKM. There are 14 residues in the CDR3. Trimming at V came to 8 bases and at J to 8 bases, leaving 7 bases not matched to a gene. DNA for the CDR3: TGTGCCAGCGGACTAGCGGGGGTTCGTGGTACGCAGTATTTT. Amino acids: CASGLAGVRGTQYF.

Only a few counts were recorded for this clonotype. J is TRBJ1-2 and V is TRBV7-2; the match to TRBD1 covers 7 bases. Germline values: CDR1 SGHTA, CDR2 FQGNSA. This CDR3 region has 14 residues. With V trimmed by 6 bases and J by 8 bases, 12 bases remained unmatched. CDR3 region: CASRYPNDRVGYTF. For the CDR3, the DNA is TGTGCCAGCAGATATCCTAATGACAGGGTCGGCTACACCTTC.

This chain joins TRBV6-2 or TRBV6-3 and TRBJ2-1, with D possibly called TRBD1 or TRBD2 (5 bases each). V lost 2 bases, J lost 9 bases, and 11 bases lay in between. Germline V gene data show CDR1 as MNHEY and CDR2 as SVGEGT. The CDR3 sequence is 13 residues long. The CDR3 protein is CASSYGGQGEQFF. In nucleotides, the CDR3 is TGTGCCAGCAGTTACGGCGGGCAGGGTGAGCAGTTCTTC.

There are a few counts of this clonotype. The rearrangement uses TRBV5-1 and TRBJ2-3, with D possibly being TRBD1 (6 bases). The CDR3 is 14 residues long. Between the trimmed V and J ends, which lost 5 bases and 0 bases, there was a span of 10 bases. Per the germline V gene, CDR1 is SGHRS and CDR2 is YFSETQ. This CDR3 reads CASRNTGSTDTQYF. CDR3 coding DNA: TGCGCCAGCAGAAACACAGGGAGCACAGATACGCAGTATTTT.

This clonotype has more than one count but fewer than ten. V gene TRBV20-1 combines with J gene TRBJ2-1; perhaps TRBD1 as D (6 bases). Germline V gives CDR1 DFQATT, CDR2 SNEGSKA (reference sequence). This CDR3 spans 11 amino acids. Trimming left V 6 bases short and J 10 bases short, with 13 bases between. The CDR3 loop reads CSAARGTEQFF. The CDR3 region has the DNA TGCAGTGCCGCTAGAGGGACAGAGCAGTTCTTC.

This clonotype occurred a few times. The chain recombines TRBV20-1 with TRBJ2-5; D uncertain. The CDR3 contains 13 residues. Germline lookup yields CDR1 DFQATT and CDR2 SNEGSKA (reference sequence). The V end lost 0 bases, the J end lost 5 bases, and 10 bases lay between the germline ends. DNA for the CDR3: TGCAGTGCTAGAGATCCAATTCGGGAGACCCAGTACTTC. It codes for CSARDPIRETQYF.

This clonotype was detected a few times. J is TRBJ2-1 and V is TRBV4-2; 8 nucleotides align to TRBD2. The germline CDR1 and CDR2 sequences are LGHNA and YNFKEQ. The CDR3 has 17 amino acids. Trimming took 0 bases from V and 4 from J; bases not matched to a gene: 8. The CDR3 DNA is TGTGCCAGCAGCCAAGATCAAGGCGGGGGGCCATACAATGAGCAGTTCTTC. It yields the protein CASSQDQGGGPYNEQFF.

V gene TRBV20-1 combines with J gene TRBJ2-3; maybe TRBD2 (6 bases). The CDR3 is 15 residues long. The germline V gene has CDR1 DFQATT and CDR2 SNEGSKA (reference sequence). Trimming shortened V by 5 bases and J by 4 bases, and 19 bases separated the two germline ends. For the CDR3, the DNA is TGCAGTGCTCCGGGCCCTGTAGCGGAGGCAGATACGCAGTATTTT. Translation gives CSAPGPVAEADTQYF.

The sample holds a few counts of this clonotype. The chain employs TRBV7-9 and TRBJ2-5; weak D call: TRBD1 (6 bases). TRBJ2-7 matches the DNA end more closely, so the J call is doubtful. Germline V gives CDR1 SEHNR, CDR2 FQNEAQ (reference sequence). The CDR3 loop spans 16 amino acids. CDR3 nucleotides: TGTGCCAGCAGCCTGCCTGGGCAGGGGTCTTCGTACGAGCAGTACTTC. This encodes CASSLPGQGSSYEQYF.

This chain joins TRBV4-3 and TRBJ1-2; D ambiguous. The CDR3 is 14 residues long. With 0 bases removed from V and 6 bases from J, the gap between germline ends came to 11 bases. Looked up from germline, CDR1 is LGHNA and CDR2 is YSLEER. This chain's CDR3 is CASSQDRPANGYTF. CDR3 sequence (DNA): TGCGCCAGCAGCCAAGATAGGCCGGCCAATGGCTACACCTTC.

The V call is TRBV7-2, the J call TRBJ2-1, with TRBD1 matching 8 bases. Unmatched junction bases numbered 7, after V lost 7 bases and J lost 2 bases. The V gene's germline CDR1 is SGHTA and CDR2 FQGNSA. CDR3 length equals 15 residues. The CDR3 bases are TGTGCCAGCAACCTGGACAGGGTCGCCTACAATGAGCAGTTCTTC. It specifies CASNLDRVAYNEQFF.

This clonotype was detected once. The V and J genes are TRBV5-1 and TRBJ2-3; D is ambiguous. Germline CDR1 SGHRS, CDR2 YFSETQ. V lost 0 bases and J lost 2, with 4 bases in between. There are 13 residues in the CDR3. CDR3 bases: TGCGCCAGCAGCTTGGCCTACACAGATACGCAGTATTTT. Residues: CASSLAYTDTQYF.

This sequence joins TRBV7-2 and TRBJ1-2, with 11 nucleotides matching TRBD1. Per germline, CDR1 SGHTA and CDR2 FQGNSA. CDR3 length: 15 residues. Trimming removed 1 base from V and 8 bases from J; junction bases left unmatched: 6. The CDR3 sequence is CASSLDRTGGRGYTF. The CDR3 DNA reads TGTGCCAGCAGCTTAGACAGGACAGGGGGCAGGGGCTACACCTTC.

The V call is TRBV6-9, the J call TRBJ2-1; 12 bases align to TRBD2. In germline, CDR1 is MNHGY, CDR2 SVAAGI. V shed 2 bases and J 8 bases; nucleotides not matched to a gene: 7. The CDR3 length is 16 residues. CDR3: CASSYPTSGGRDEQFF. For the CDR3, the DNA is TGTGCCAGCAGTTATCCGACTAGCGGGGGAAGGGATGAGCAGTTCTTC.

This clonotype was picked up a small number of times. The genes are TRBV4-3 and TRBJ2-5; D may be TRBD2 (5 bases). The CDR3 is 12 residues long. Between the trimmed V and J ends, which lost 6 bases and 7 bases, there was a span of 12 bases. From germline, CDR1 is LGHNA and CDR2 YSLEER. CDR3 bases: TGCGCCAGCAGGGACTCCCGGGGGACCCAGTACTTC. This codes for CASRDSRGTQYF.

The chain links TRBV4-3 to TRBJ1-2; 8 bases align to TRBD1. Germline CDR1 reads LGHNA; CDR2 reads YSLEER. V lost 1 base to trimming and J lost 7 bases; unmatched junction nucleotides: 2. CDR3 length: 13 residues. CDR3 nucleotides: TGCGCCAGCAGCCAAGGGACAGGGCGTGGCTACACCTTC. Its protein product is CASSQGTGRGYTF.

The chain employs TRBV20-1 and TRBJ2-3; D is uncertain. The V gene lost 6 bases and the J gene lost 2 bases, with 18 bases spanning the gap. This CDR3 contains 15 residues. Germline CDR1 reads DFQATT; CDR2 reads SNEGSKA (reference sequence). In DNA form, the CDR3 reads TGCAGTGCCACTGGAACTGATCTCCACACAGATACGCAGTATTTT. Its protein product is CSATGTDLHTDTQYF.

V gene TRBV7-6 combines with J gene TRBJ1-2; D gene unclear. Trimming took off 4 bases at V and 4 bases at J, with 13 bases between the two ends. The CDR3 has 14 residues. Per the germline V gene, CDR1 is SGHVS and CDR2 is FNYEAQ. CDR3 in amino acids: CASSYLPESYGYTF. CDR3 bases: TGTGCCAGCAGCTACCTTCCGGAGTCCTATGGCTACACCTTC.

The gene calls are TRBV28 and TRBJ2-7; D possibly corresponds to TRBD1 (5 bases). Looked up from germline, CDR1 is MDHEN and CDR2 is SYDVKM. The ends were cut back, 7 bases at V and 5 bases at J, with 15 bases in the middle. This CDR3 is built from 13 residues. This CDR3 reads CASKGRVRNEQYF. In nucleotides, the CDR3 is TGTGCCAGCAAGGGCAGGGTTAGGAACGAGCAGTACTTC.

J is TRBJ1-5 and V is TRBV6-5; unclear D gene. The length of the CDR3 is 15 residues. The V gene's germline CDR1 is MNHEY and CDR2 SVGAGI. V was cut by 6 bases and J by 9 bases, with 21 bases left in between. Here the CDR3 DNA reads TGTGCCAGCAGCCCCCAGGTAGAGTTCGAGCCGCCCCAGCATTTT. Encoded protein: CASSPQVEFEPPQHF.

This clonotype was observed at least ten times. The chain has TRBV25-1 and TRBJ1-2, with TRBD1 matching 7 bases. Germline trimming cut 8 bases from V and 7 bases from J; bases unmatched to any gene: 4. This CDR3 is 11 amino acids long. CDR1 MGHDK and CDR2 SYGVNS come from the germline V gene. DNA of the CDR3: TGTGCCAGCCGCCGACAGGGTGGCTACACCTTC. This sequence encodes CASRRQGGYTF.

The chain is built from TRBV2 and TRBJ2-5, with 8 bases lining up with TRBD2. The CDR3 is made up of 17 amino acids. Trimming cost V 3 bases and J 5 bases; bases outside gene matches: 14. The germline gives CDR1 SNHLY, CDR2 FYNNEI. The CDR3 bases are TGTGCCAGCAGTGAGGTGCTAACGGGGGGGCCCTTGGAGACCCAGTACTTC. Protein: CASSEVLTGGPLETQYF.

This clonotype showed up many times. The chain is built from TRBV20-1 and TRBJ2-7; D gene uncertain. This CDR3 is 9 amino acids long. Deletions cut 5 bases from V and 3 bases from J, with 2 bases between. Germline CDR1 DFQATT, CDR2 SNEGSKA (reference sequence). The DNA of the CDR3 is TGCAGTGCTGGCTACGAGCAGTACTTC. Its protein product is CSAGYEQYF.

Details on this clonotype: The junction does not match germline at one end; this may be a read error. CDR3 sequence: CAGSTLAGGGNEQFF. CDR3 nucleotides: TGTGCCGGCAGCACGCTAGCGGGGGGAGGGAATGAGCAGTTCTTC. The V gene is TRBV7-2, the J gene TRBJ2-1; 11 bases line up with TRBD2. Germline CDR1 reads SGHTA; CDR2 reads FQGNSA. The CDR3 extends over 15 amino acids.

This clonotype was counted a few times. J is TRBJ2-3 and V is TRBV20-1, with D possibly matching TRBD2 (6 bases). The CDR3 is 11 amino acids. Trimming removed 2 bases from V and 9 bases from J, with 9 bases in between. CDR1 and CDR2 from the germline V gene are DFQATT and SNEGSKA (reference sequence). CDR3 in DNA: TGCAGTGCTAGACGCGGGGAAACGCAGTATTTT. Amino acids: CSARRGETQYF.

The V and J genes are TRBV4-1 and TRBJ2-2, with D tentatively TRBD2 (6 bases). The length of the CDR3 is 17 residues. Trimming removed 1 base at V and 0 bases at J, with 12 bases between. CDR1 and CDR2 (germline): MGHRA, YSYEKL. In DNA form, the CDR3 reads TGCGCCAGCAGCCAAGGTTCTAGCGCCACGAACACCGGGGAGCTGTTTTTT. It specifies CASSQGSSATNTGELFF.

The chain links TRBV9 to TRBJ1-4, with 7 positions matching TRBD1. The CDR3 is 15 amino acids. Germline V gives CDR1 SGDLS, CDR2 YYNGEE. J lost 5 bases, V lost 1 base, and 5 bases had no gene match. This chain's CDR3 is CASSVTGQLNEKLFF. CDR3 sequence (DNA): TGTGCCAGCAGCGTAACGGGACAGCTAAATGAAAAACTGTTTTTT. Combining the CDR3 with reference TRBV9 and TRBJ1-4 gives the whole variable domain DSGVTQTPKHLITATGQRVTLRCSPRSGDLSVYWYQQSLDQGLQFLIQYYNGEERAKGNILERFSAQQFPDLHSELNLSSLELGDSALYFCASSVTGQLNEKLFFGSGTQLSVL.

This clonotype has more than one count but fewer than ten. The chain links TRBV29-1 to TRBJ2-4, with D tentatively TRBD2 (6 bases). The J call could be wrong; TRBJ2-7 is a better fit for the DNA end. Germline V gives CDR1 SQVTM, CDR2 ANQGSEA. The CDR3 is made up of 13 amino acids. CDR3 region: CSVEGGEAYEQYF. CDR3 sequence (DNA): TGCAGCGTTGAAGGTGGGGAGGCCTACGAGCAGTACTTC.